This T cell receptor (beta chain) appears in the sequencing data of a study of T cell changes during pregnancy in multiple sclerosis. The CDR3 runs to 14 residues. Between the trimmed V and J ends, which lost 1 base and 3 bases, there was a span of 10 bases. The V gene's germline CDR1 is SGHNT and CDR2 YYREEE (reference sequence). Only in-frame clones appear in the TCRdb table, and some are missing; sequencing was by immunoSEQ multiplex PCR. The repertoire holds roughly 60,000 clones, about 91% seen once, with 0.65% to 1% in the top ten. The receptor's source is a female donor with multiple sclerosis, enrolled in a pregnancy study. This chain joins TRBV5-4 and TRBJ1-1; no reliable D call. This sample comprised peripheral blood, obtained before pregnancy. CDR3 nucleotide sequence: TGTGCCAGCAGCTTGACGGGGTTAGACACTGAAGCTTTCTTT. This codes for CASSLTGLDTEAFF.